A single sample gave rise to the 20 T cell receptor beta chains below, sequenced in a study of cytomegalovirus exposure and HLA in healthy donors. With 60 Vbeta and 13 Jbeta primers, the PCR was carried out. Clones were read by immunoSEQ multiplex PCR, and TCRdb kept only the in-frame ones, dropping some. The sample includes fewer than 250,000 clones, 65% to 85% of them seen just once. The sample taken for sequencing was PBMCs. The source is a man aged 18 to 35 in good health and CMV-seronegative.

The chain is built from TRBV28 and TRBJ2-7; 9 nucleotides match TRBD1. V was clipped by 7 bases and J by 4 bases; unmatched bases: 8. The CDR3 covers 14 residues. In germline, CDR1 is MDHEN, CDR2 SYDVKM. CDR3 protein: CASIPRQGVYEQYF. The CDR3 DNA reads TGTGCCAGCATTCCGAGACAGGGGGTTTACGAGCAGTACTTC.

The V and J genes are TRBV6-6 and TRBJ1-1; D unclear. Germline V gene data show CDR1 as MNHNY and CDR2 as SVGAGI (reference sequence). V dropped 2 bases and J dropped 8 bases, with 12 bases sitting between them. The CDR3 contains 13 residues. CDR3 amino acids: CASSYPAGGEAFF. The CDR3 bases are TGTGCCAGCAGTTACCCCGCGGGCGGGGAAGCTTTCTTT.

This chain connects TRBV7-9 to TRBJ1-2, with 8 positions matching TRBD1. Germline V lookup: CDR1 SEHNR, CDR2 FQNEAQ (reference sequence). The J segment lost 6 bases and the V segment lost 1 base, leaving 10 bases of the junction unmatched. CDR3 length equals 16 residues. The CDR3 protein is CASSLVALGQGNGYTF. In DNA, the CDR3 is TGTGCCAGCAGCTTAGTCGCCCTCGGACAGGGAAATGGCTACACCTTC.

V is TRBV27 and J is TRBJ2-7, with 9 bases that match TRBD2. There are 18 residues in the CDR3. V lost 6 bases and J lost 3; bases outside the gene matches: 18. CDR1 and CDR2 (germline): MNHEY, SMNVEV (reference sequence). CDR3 DNA: TGTGCCAGCAGCTTCGGACTAGCGAGTGCGTCGACTTTCTACGAGCAGTACTTC. Translating gives CASSFGLASASTFYEQYF.

The gene calls are TRBV7-6 and TRBJ2-7; the match to TRBD2 covers 12 bases. There are 15 residues in the CDR3. Germline loops: CDR1 SGHVS, CDR2 FNYEAQ. Trimming took 5 bases from V and 2 from J; bases not matched to a gene: 4. The CDR3 sequence is CASSIWTSGAYEQYF. CDR3 DNA sequence: TGTGCCAGCAGCATTTGGACTAGCGGGGCCTACGAGCAGTACTTC. The full variable domain, completed using reference TRBV7-6 and TRBJ2-7, is GAGVSQSPRYKVTKRGQDVALRCDPISGHVSLYWYRQALGQGPEFLTYFNYEAQQDKSGLPNDRFSAERPEGSISTLTIQRTEQRDSAMYRCASSIWTSGAYEQYFGPGTRLTVT.

The chain uses TRBV28 and TRBJ2-5; D might be TRBD2 (6 bases). The tail of the sequence fits TRBJ2-7 better, so the J call may be wrong. Germline values: CDR1 MDHEN, CDR2 SYDVKM. The CDR3 spans 15 residues. CDR3 region: CASSLWGDSTYEQYF. In DNA, the CDR3 is TGTGCCAGCAGTTTGTGGGGGGACTCTACCTACGAGCAGTACTTC.

The chain joins TRBV27 to TRBJ1-2; D ambiguous. The V end lost 4 bases, the J end lost 6 bases, and 9 bases lay between the germline ends. The germline V gene has CDR1 MNHEY and CDR2 SMNVEV (reference sequence). The length of the CDR3 is 12 residues. Here the CDR3 DNA reads TGTGCCAGCAGTTCCGGGTTCGATGGCTACACCTTC. This sequence encodes CASSSGFDGYTF.

This chain links TRBV29-1 with TRBJ1-1, with TRBD1 matching over 8 bases. Germline V gives CDR1 SQVTM, CDR2 ANQGSEA. This CDR3 has 14 amino acids. V shed 1 base and J 5 bases; nucleotides not matched to a gene: 6. CDR3 in amino acids: CSVEGAGGRTEAFF. CDR3 nucleotide sequence: TGCAGCGTTGAAGGGGCAGGGGGCAGAACTGAAGCTTTCTTT.

The chain couples TRBV10-3 to TRBJ2-1; TRBD2 matches 12 bases. Germline assignment: CDR1 ENHRY and CDR2 SYGVKD. V dropped 8 bases and J dropped 3; count of bases not matched to a gene: 8. CDR3 length: 16 amino acids. The DNA of the CDR3 is TGTGCCATCCAGGGACTAGCGGGTTCTATCTACAATGAGCAGTTCTTC. Translated, it gives CAIQGLAGSIYNEQFF.

This clone came up a few times. This chain connects TRBV5-5 to TRBJ2-7; maybe TRBD1 (5 bases). Germline CDR1 SGHKS, CDR2 YYEKEE (reference sequence). V dropped 0 bases and J dropped 3 bases, with 10 bases sitting between them. The CDR3 extends over 14 amino acids. The CDR3 loop is CASSLGQWRYEQYF. DNA for the CDR3: TGTGCCAGCAGCTTGGGACAGTGGCGCTACGAGCAGTACTTC. Filled out from reference TRBV5-5 and TRBJ2-7, the complete variable domain reads DAGVTQSPTHLIKTRGQQVTLRCSPISGHKSVSWYQQVLGQGPQFIFQYYEKEERGRGNFPDRFSARQFPNYSSELNVNALLLGDSALYLCASSLGQWRYEQYFGPGTRLTVT.

This chain links TRBV16 with TRBJ1-4; 10 nucleotides agree with TRBD1. The CDR3 totals 14 residues. V trimming: 5 bases; J trimming: 8 bases; junction bases outside the gene matches: 5. Germline CDR1 is KGHSY and CDR2 is FQNENV. This CDR3 is CASSGDRGDEKLFF. The DNA of the CDR3 is TGTGCCAGCAGCGGGGACAGGGGTGACGAAAAACTGTTTTTT.

This clone has just one count. The chain carries TRBV5-1 and TRBJ2-5, with TRBD1 identical over 8 bases. CDR1 and CDR2 from the germline V gene are SGHRS and YFSETQ. The CDR3 covers 14 residues. J gave up 9 bases and V 0 bases, and 7 bases lay outside the gene matches. The CDR3 DNA follows: TGCGCCAGCAGCTTGGCCCAGGGGGCAAGTGCCCAGTACTTC. It encodes CASSLAQGASAQYF.

With respect to this clone: This likely comes from a read error, as the CDR3 has no conserved phenylalanine or tryptophan at its end. The chain recombines TRBV10-1 with TRBJ2-7; D remains unclear. CDR1 is WNHNN, CDR2 SYGVQD, per germline (reference sequence). V lost 5 bases and J lost 7, with 18 bases in between. CDR3 length: 14 amino acids. The CDR3 DNA follows: TGCGCCAGCAGTCATAGCCCCCTATCTGGGGAGCAGTACCTC. Its protein product is CASSHSPLSGEQYL.

The V and J genes are TRBV2 and TRBJ2-7; unclear D gene. Germline loops: CDR1 SNHLY, CDR2 FYNNEI. The V and J ends lost 3 bases and 0 bases respectively, with 15 bases between them. The CDR3 loop spans 16 amino acids. The CDR3 loop is CASSDKRSPPSYEQYF. The CDR3 bases are TGTGCCAGCAGTGACAAGCGATCGCCCCCCTCCTACGAGCAGTACTTC.

In nucleotides, the CDR3 is TGTGCCAGCTCGTTTCTAGCGGGACACAATGAGCAGTTCTTC. This codes for CASSFLAGHNEQFF. The chain links TRBV2 to TRBJ2-1; 9 nucleotides line up with TRBD2. Germline V CDR1 and CDR2: SNHLY, FYNNEI. This CDR3 is built from 14 residues. V dropped 8 bases and J dropped 5; count of bases not matched to a gene: 7.

The genes are TRBV7-8 and TRBJ2-1; TRBD2 might be the D (7 bases). The length of the CDR3 is 16 residues. Germline V gene sequence: CDR1 SGHVS, CDR2 FQNEAQ. Trimming took off 5 bases at V and 4 bases at J, with 18 bases between the two ends. The CDR3 DNA reads TGTGCCAGCAGCGCCAGTCGCGGGGGCCTTTACAATGAGCAGTTCTTC. This codes for CASSASRGGLYNEQFF.

J is TRBJ2-3 and V is TRBV5-1, with D possibly being TRBD1 (6 bases). Trimming took off 4 bases at V and 2 bases at J, with 11 bases between the two ends. Germline CDR1 SGHRS, CDR2 YFSETQ. The CDR3 spans 14 residues. CDR3 loop: CASSPDRPTDTQYF. In nucleotides, the CDR3 is TGCGCCAGCAGCCCCGACAGGCCCACAGATACGCAGTATTTT.

V usage is TRBV4-3 and J usage is TRBJ2-3, with a tentative D call TRBD2 (7 bases). Germline CDR1 LGHNA, CDR2 YSLEER. The CDR3 sequence is 15 residues long. Trimming took 5 bases from V and 5 from J, leaving 17 bases between them. CDR3 residues: CASSGGSGGQDTQYF. CDR3 sequence (DNA): TGCGCCAGCAGCGGGGGGTCGGGGGGCCAAGATACGCAGTATTTT.

V gene TRBV7-2 combines with J gene TRBJ1-6, with D unresolved. CDR1 is SGHTA, CDR2 FQGNSA, per germline. V was shortened by 1 base and J by 9 bases, with 22 bases between the two germline ends. The CDR3 spans 18 residues. CDR3 loop: CASSLGVGNTAGGSPLHF. The DNA of the CDR3 is TGTGCCAGCAGCTTAGGGGTCGGGAACACCGCGGGAGGTTCACCCCTCCACTTT. Combining the CDR3 with reference TRBV7-2 and TRBJ1-6 gives the whole variable domain GAGVSQSPSNKVTEKGKDVELRCDPISGHTALYWYRQSLGQGLEFLIYFQGNSAPDKSGLPSDRFSAERTGGSVSTLTIQRTQQEDSAVYLCASSLGVGNTAGGSPLHFGNGTRLTVT.

The V gene is TRBV2, the J gene TRBJ1-3, with D perhaps matching TRBD1 (5 bases). This CDR3 contains 20 residues. The V gene lost 6 bases and the J gene lost 0 bases, with 27 bases spanning the gap. Per germline, CDR1 SNHLY and CDR2 FYNNEI. CDR3 in DNA: TGTGCCAGCAGGTACCTGGACAAGGGCCAAACCTCGCCCTCTGGAAACACCATATATTTT. It specifies CASRYLDKGQTSPSGNTIYF.